The rows below give T cell receptor beta chains drawn from one sample of a study of CD4 T cells in relation to SARS-CoV-2 and coronaviruses. Measured with immunoSEQ multiplex PCR; TCRdb has only the in-frame clones, and not every one. Of about 59,000 clones listed, more than 80% are singletons. Sequences were obtained from memory CD4+ T cells from PBMCs. The receptors derive from a human donor in good health. CDR3s include the opening cysteine and the closing phenylalanine or tryptophan. Fields, in order: V gene, J gene, clone size, D gene, CDR3 protein, CDR3 DNA. A D gene is named only where the DNA matches it firmly. Clone size is not always given. Where it is, it says once, few, many or a class for expanded clones.

v_call: TRBV19
j_call: TRBJ1-1
clone_size: .
d_call: .
cdr3_aa: CASSIYFGGNTEAFF
cdr3_nt: TGTGCCAGTAGTATTTACTTCGGGGGGAACACTGAAGCTTTCTTT

v_call: TRBV7-9
j_call: TRBJ2-7
clone_size: .
d_call: TRBD2
cdr3_aa: CASSLGLAGLSYEQYF
cdr3_nt: TGTGCCAGCAGCCTAGGACTAGCGGGACTCTCCTACGAGCAGTACTTC

v_call: TRBV10-1
j_call: TRBJ2-1
clone_size: .
d_call: .
cdr3_aa: CASSASGRDEQFF
cdr3_nt: TGCGCCAGCAGTGCCAGCGGTAGGGATGAGCAGTTCTTC

v_call: TRBV28
j_call: TRBJ2-3
clone_size: .
d_call: .
cdr3_aa: CASSLTAFTDTQYF
cdr3_nt: TGTGCCAGCAGTTTAACAGCCTTCACAGATACGCAGTATTTT

v_call: TRBV19
j_call: TRBJ1-3
clone_size: .
d_call: .
cdr3_aa: CASSTKRDAGNTIYF
cdr3_nt: TGTGCCAGTAGTACCAAACGGGACGCTGGAAACACCATATATTTT

v_call: TRBV1
j_call: TRBJ2-5
clone_size: .
d_call: .
cdr3_aa: CTSSQLVGTGEETQYF
cdr3_nt: TGCACCAGCAGCCAACTGGTCGGAACAGGGGAAGAGACCCAGTACTTC

v_call: TRBV5-1
j_call: TRBJ2-3
clone_size: .
d_call: .
cdr3_aa: CASSLQTLLSTDTQYF
cdr3_nt: TGCGCCAGCAGCCTCCAGACCCTACTTAGCACAGATACGCAGTATTTT

v_call: TRBV6-5
j_call: TRBJ2-1
clone_size: .
d_call: .
cdr3_aa: CASSYRPHNEQFF
cdr3_nt: TGTGCCAGCAGTTACCGCCCACACAATGAGCAGTTCTTC

v_call: TRBV24-1
j_call: TRBJ1-5
clone_size: .
d_call: TRBD1
cdr3_aa: CATSVDRRDRKSGPQHF
cdr3_nt: TGTGCCACCAGTGTAGACCGCCGGGACAGAAAAAGTGGGCCCCAGCATTTT

v_call: TRBV7-8
j_call: TRBJ2-1
clone_size: .
d_call: .
cdr3_aa: CASARGSGKVNEQFF
cdr3_nt: TGTGCCAGCGCCAGGGGAAGCGGAAAAGTCAATGAGCAGTTCTTC

v_call: TRBV2
j_call: TRBJ2-3
clone_size: .
d_call: .
cdr3_aa: CASSEQRTTDTQYF
cdr3_nt: TGTGCCAGCAGTGAACAGCGGACCACAGATACGCAGTATTTT

v_call: TRBV28
j_call: TRBJ1-5
clone_size: .
d_call: TRBD1
cdr3_aa: CASSSGGVDQPQHF
cdr3_nt: TGTGCCAGCAGTTCAGGGGGAGTGGATCAGCCCCAGCATTTT

v_call: TRBV5-1
j_call: TRBJ1-1
clone_size: .
d_call: TRBD1
cdr3_aa: CASSFTGTGVEAEAFF
cdr3_nt: TGCGCCAGCAGCTTCACCGGGACAGGGGTCGAGGCTGAAGCTTTCTTT

v_call: TRBV5-6
j_call: TRBJ2-7
clone_size: .
d_call: TRBD1
cdr3_aa: CASSLVGQGVWSAGEQYF
cdr3_nt: TGTGCCAGCAGCTTGGTGGGACAGGGGGTATGGAGCGCTGGGGAGCAGTACTTC

v_call: TRBV9
j_call: TRBJ2-3
clone_size: .
d_call: .
cdr3_aa: CASSVAAGTQYF
cdr3_nt: TGTGCCAGCAGCGTAGCGGCGGGTACGCAGTATTTT

v_call: TRBV5-8
j_call: TRBJ2-2
clone_size: .
d_call: TRBD1
cdr3_aa: CASSLHRGVNTGELFF
cdr3_nt: TGTGCCAGCAGCTTGCACAGGGGGGTCAACACCGGGGAGCTGTTTTTT

v_call: TRBV3-1/TRBV3-2
j_call: TRBJ1-3
clone_size: once
d_call: .
cdr3_aa: CASSQEKGTGNTIYF
cdr3_nt: TGTGCCAGCAGCCAAGAGAAGGGAACTGGAAACACCATATATTTT

v_call: TRBV28
j_call: TRBJ2-1
clone_size: .
d_call: TRBD2
cdr3_aa: CASSPVLGPGLGGVYNEQFF
cdr3_nt: TGTGCCAGCAGCCCCGTTTTGGGCCCGGGACTAGGGGGGGTCTACAATGAGCAGTTCTTC

v_call: TRBV7-9
j_call: TRBJ1-5
clone_size: .
d_call: .
cdr3_aa: CASSLENQPQHF
cdr3_nt: TGTGCCAGCAGCTTAGAAAATCAGCCCCAGCATTTT

v_call: TRBV5-4
j_call: TRBJ2-2
clone_size: .
d_call: .
cdr3_aa: CASSSDNGTTRGELFF
cdr3_nt: TGTGCCAGCAGCTCCGATAACGGGACGACAAGAGGGGAGCTGTTTTTT

v_call: TRBV4-2
j_call: TRBJ2-3
clone_size: .
d_call: TRBD1
cdr3_aa: CASANRGRTDTQYF
cdr3_nt: TGTGCCAGCGCCAACAGGGGACGCACAGATACGCAGTATTTT

v_call: TRBV6-5
j_call: TRBJ1-5
clone_size: .
d_call: .
cdr3_aa: CASRRQINQPQHF
cdr3_nt: TGTGCCAGCAGGCGACAGATCAATCAGCCCCAGCATTTT

v_call: TRBV7-2
j_call: TRBJ2-7
clone_size: .
d_call: TRBD1
cdr3_aa: CASSLRQGDSYEQYF
cdr3_nt: TGTGCCAGCAGCTTACGACAGGGCGACTCCTACGAGCAGTACTTC

v_call: TRBV15
j_call: TRBJ2-3
clone_size: once
d_call: TRBD1
cdr3_aa: CATSRGVERGRADTQYF
cdr3_nt: TGTGCCACCAGCAGAGGGGTTGAGAGGGGGCGCGCAGATACGCAGTATTTT

v_call: TRBV7-9
j_call: TRBJ2-2
clone_size: few
d_call: .
cdr3_aa: CASSLPMGGPNTGELFF
cdr3_nt: TGTGCCAGCAGCTTACCCATGGGGGGGCCCAACACCGGGGAGCTGTTTTTT

v_call: TRBV7-9
j_call: TRBJ2-5
clone_size: .
d_call: .
cdr3_aa: CASSSWTVRETQYF
cdr3_nt: TGTGCCAGCAGCTCCTGGACAGTCCGGGAGACCCAGTACTTC

v_call: TRBV12-3/TRBV12-4
j_call: TRBJ2-7
clone_size: .
d_call: TRBD2
cdr3_aa: CASSPRLANEQYF
cdr3_nt: TGTGCCAGCAGTCCGCGACTAGCCAACGAGCAGTACTTC

v_call: TRBV10-1
j_call: TRBJ2-5
clone_size: .
d_call: .
cdr3_aa: CASSPGGRVQETQYF
cdr3_nt: TGCGCCAGCAGCCCAGGCGGGCGAGTCCAAGAGACCCAGTACTTC

v_call: TRBV10-3
j_call: TRBJ2-3
clone_size: .
d_call: TRBD1
cdr3_aa: CAIQGEITDTQYF
cdr3_nt: TGTGCCATCCAGGGGGAAATCACAGATACGCAGTATTTT

v_call: TRBV11-2
j_call: TRBJ2-3
clone_size: .
d_call: .
cdr3_aa: CASIPWPVADTQYF
cdr3_nt: TGTGCCAGCATCCCGTGGCCCGTGGCAGATACGCAGTATTTT

v_call: TRBV7-9
j_call: TRBJ1-1
clone_size: .
d_call: .
cdr3_aa: CASSLSGSTEAFF
cdr3_nt: TGTGCCAGCAGCTTATCCGGGAGCACTGAAGCTTTCTTT

v_call: TRBV6-5
j_call: TRBJ1-1
clone_size: .
d_call: .
cdr3_aa: CASSRVNTEAFF
cdr3_nt: TGTGCCAGCAGCCGGGTGAACACTGAAGCTTTCTTT

v_call: TRBV4-2
j_call: TRBJ2-3
clone_size: .
d_call: .
cdr3_aa: CASSQDRQVLTDTQYF
cdr3_nt: TGTGCCAGCAGCCAAGATAGGCAGGTTTTGACAGATACGCAGTATTTT

v_call: TRBV28
j_call: TRBJ2-3
clone_size: .
d_call: .
cdr3_aa: CASSLSPRTDTQYF
cdr3_nt: TGTGCCAGCAGTTTGTCCCCCAGGACAGATACGCAGTATTTT

v_call: TRBV7-9
j_call: TRBJ2-5
clone_size: .
d_call: TRBD1
cdr3_aa: CASSLGTAQETQYF
cdr3_nt: TGTGCCAGCAGCTTGGGGACAGCCCAAGAGACCCAGTACTTC

v_call: TRBV28
j_call: TRBJ1-5
clone_size: few
d_call: .
cdr3_aa: CASTQTDQPQHF
cdr3_nt: TGTGCCAGCACTCAAACCGATCAGCCCCAGCATTTT

v_call: TRBV15
j_call: TRBJ2-5
clone_size: .
d_call: .
cdr3_aa: CATSRDPAEYQETQYF
cdr3_nt: TGTGCCACCAGCAGAGATCCAGCGGAGTACCAAGAGACCCAGTACTTC

v_call: TRBV4-1
j_call: TRBJ2-7
clone_size: .
d_call: TRBD2
cdr3_aa: CASALRTSGSYEQYF
cdr3_nt: TGCGCCAGCGCTCTCCGGACTAGCGGTTCCTACGAGCAGTACTTC

v_call: TRBV27
j_call: TRBJ2-7
clone_size: .
d_call: .
cdr3_aa: CASSTTRWGVYEQYF
cdr3_nt: TGTGCCAGCAGTACGACTAGATGGGGGGTCTACGAGCAGTACTTC

v_call: TRBV7-8
j_call: TRBJ1-4
clone_size: once
d_call: TRBD1
cdr3_aa: CASSSSGTGYEKLFF
cdr3_nt: TGTGCCAGCAGCTCCTCCGGGACAGGGTATGAAAAACTGTTTTTT

v_call: TRBV2
j_call: TRBJ1-5
clone_size: .
d_call: .
cdr3_aa: CASSGDNNQPQHF
cdr3_nt: TGTGCCAGCAGTGGGGACAACAATCAGCCCCAGCATTTT

v_call: TRBV6-4
j_call: TRBJ2-7
clone_size: few
d_call: TRBD2
cdr3_aa: CASSDISGNSYEQYF
cdr3_nt: TGTGCCAGCAGTGACATTAGCGGGAACTCCTACGAGCAGTACTTC

v_call: TRBV5-1
j_call: TRBJ2-2
clone_size: .
d_call: .
cdr3_aa: CATTDGAGTGELFF
cdr3_nt: TGCGCCACCACCGACGGGGCCGGCACCGGGGAGCTGTTTTTT

v_call: TRBV4-2
j_call: TRBJ2-3
clone_size: .
d_call: .
cdr3_aa: CASSQGVDGDTQYF
cdr3_nt: TGTGCCAGCAGCCAAGGTGTCGATGGAGATACGCAGTATTTT

v_call: TRBV18
j_call: TRBJ2-5
clone_size: .
d_call: TRBD1
cdr3_aa: CASSTRIQGETQYF
cdr3_nt: TGTGCCAGCTCAACACGAATACAGGGGGAGACCCAGTACTTC

v_call: TRBV9
j_call: TRBJ2-7
clone_size: .
d_call: TRBD1
cdr3_aa: CASSLDRGEQYF
cdr3_nt: TGTGCCAGCAGCCTCGACAGGGGCGAGCAGTACTTC

v_call: TRBV19
j_call: TRBJ2-3
clone_size: .
d_call: .
cdr3_aa: CASSIRGRTDTQYF
cdr3_nt: TGTGCCAGTAGTATTCGGGGGAGAACAGATACGCAGTATTTT

v_call: TRBV28
j_call: TRBJ1-5
clone_size: .
d_call: .
cdr3_aa: CASSPWTGPGGNQPQHF
cdr3_nt: TGTGCCAGCAGCCCCTGGACTGGGCCTGGGGGCAATCAGCCCCAGCATTTT